This entry lists 18 T cell receptor beta chains sequenced from one sample in a study of ipilimumab plus nivolumab after autologous stem cell transplantation (dated by TCRdb to 2020 to 2022). Receptors were amplified or captured by the immunoSEQ multiplex PCR assay. The immuneACCESS repertoire file appears here via TCRdb, limited to in-frame rearrangements. These files lack a portion of the clones; in checked studies, under half of the deficit traces to unresolved V genes, and the cause of the others is not known. Counted in this sample were about 20,000 clones; just over 75% of them appeared once. The ten largest clones capture 20% of the sample. This material consisted of PBMCs, taken in a trial of ipilimumab plus nivolumab as post-transplant consolidation. The origin of the receptors is a male donor with diffuse large B-cell lymphoma.

The chain is built from TRBV28 and TRBJ2-1; 8 bases match TRBD2. The CDR3 is 14 residues long. V dropped 5 bases and J dropped 7; count of bases not matched to a gene: 7. Germline CDR1 MDHEN, CDR2 SYDVKM. CDR3 protein: CASSDIAGRNEQFF. As DNA, the CDR3 is TGTGCCAGCAGTGATATAGCGGGGCGGAATGAGCAGTTCTTC.

This clone has a handful of counts. The CDR3 spells CASSQGGQDSPLHF. Here the CDR3 DNA reads TGTGCCAGCAGCCAAGGGGGTCAGGATTCACCCCTCCACTTT. The V gene is TRBV4-2, the J gene TRBJ1-6; D is uncertain. V lost 1 base, J lost 8 bases, and 9 bases lay in between. This CDR3 is 14 amino acids long. Germline CDR1 LGHNA, CDR2 YNFKEQ.

This clone was counted between two and nine times. The V call is TRBV7-2, the J call TRBJ2-3; D possibly uses TRBD1 or TRBD2 (6 bases each). The CDR3 loop spans 14 amino acids. The V gene lost 9 bases and the J gene lost 0 bases, with 13 bases spanning the gap. CDR1 and CDR2 (germline): SGHTA, FQGNSA. The CDR3 DNA follows: TGTGCCAGTCGGAGGGGGGAGAGCACAGATACGCAGTATTTT. Its translation is CASRRGESTDTQYF. Using reference TRBV7-2 and TRBJ2-3 for the parts outside the CDR3, the full variable domain is GAGVSQSPSNKVTEKGKDVELRCDPISGHTALYWYRQSLGQGLEFLIYFQGNSAPDKSGLPSDRFSAERTGGSVSTLTIQRTQQEDSAVYLCASRRGESTDTQYFGPGTRLTVL.

J is TRBJ2-6 and V is TRBV28; TRBD1 might be the D (6 bases). V lost 5 bases and J 0 bases, leaving 11 bases between the germline ends. The length of the CDR3 is 16 residues. Germline V gives CDR1 MDHEN, CDR2 SYDVKM. The CDR3 loop reads CASSAGTPSGANVLTF. The CDR3 DNA reads as TGTGCCAGCAGTGCCGGGACACCCTCTGGGGCCAACGTCCTGACTTTC.

A few counts support this clone. This chain connects TRBV15 to TRBJ2-3, with 10 positions matching TRBD1. J was trimmed by 2 bases and V by 1 base; bases with no gene match: 12. Germline lookup yields CDR1 LNHNV and CDR2 YYDKDF (reference sequence). The CDR3 is made up of 19 amino acids. The CDR3 is CATSRVYSRTGGYTDTQYF. The CDR3 region has the DNA TGTGCCACCAGCAGAGTATATAGTAGGACAGGGGGATACACAGATACGCAGTATTTT.

Concerning this clone: The same CDR3 is also encoded by other DNA sequences in this sample. The CDR3 DNA sequence: TGCGCCAGCAGCTTGGACCTAGCGGGGGGCGCCACAGATACGCAGTATTTT. Its translation is CASSLDLAGGATDTQYF. V is TRBV5-1 and J is TRBJ2-3, with TRBD2 matching 11 bases. The germline gives CDR1 SGHRS, CDR2 YFSETQ. The CDR3 consists of 17 residues. V was clipped by 0 bases and J by 2 bases; unmatched bases: 5. Drawing the rest from reference TRBV5-1 and TRBJ2-3, the complete variable domain is KAGVTQTPRYLIKTRGQQVTLSCSPISGHRSVSWYQQTPGQGLQFLFEYFSETQRNKGNFPGRFSGRQFSNSRSEMNVSTLELGDSALYLCASSLDLAGGATDTQYFGPGTRLTVL.

The V and J genes are TRBV28 and TRBJ2-7; no clear D gene. The germline gives CDR1 MDHEN, CDR2 SYDVKM. Trimming removed 2 bases at V and 1 base at J, with 9 bases between. This CDR3 is built from 14 residues. CDR3 coding DNA: TGTGCCAGCAGTTTAATCTACAGATCCTACGAGCAGTACTTC. This gives the protein CASSLIYRSYEQYF.

This chain uses TRBV5-1 with TRBJ2-2; the D is unclear. Germline V gene sequence: CDR1 SGHRS, CDR2 YFSETQ. The V gene lost 4 bases and the J gene lost 1 base, with 14 bases spanning the gap. CDR3 length equals 16 residues. Here the CDR3 DNA reads TGCGCCAGCAGCGTATTACTGCGCGGGAACACCGGGGAGCTGTTTTTT. Protein product: CASSVLLRGNTGELFF.

The chain has TRBV6-5 and TRBJ1-2; tentatively, D is TRBD1 (6 bases). The germline V and J ends were trimmed by 1 base and 8 bases, with 14 bases remaining between them. The germline gives CDR1 MNHEY, CDR2 SVGAGI. The CDR3 runs 14 residues. CDR3 in DNA: TGTGCCAGCAGTTACTATGTGGGGGCCGAGGGCTACACCTTC. Its translation: CASSYYVGAEGYTF.

The gene calls are TRBV2 and TRBJ1-4; no clear D gene. Trimming took off 6 bases at V and 5 bases at J, with 13 bases between the two ends. CDR1 and CDR2 from the germline V gene are SNHLY and FYNNEI. The CDR3 runs to 14 residues. The DNA for the CDR3 is TGTGCCAGCAGCGCCTCCGACACGAATGAAAAACTGTTTTTT. Translation gives CASSASDTNEKLFF.

The chain links TRBV6-5 to TRBJ2-3; unclear D gene. In germline, CDR1 is MNHEY, CDR2 SVGAGI. This CDR3 spans 11 amino acids. The V end was cut by 6 bases, the J end by 4 bases, with 5 bases between. CDR3 amino acids: CASRRADTQYF. The CDR3 nucleotides are TGTGCCAGCAGGAGAGCAGATACGCAGTATTTT.

The CDR3 sequence is CASSGSGVMADTQYF. The CDR3 nucleotides are TGTGCCAGCAGTGGATCGGGGGTGATGGCAGATACGCAGTATTTT. The chain combines TRBV6-4 with TRBJ2-3, with D perhaps TRBD2 (6 bases). CDR3 length: 15 amino acids. Between the trimmed V and J ends, which lost 4 bases and 4 bases, there was a span of 15 bases. Germline loops: CDR1 MRHNA, CDR2 SNTAGT.

The chain combines TRBV5-8 with TRBJ1-5; the D gene is possibly TRBD1 (6 bases). Germline CDR1 reads SGHTS; CDR2 reads YDEGEE. The CDR3 loop spans 12 amino acids. Deletions cut 4 bases from V and 5 bases from J, with 7 bases between. The CDR3 DNA reads TGTGCCAGCAGCCGACAGGATCAGCCCCAGCATTTT. Protein product: CASSRQDQPQHF.

This clone was found a few times. The rearrangement links TRBV19 to TRBJ2-7; D is unresolved. V was clipped by 4 bases and J by 7 bases, with 8 bases between them. Germline loops: CDR1 LNHDA, CDR2 SQIVND (reference sequence). The CDR3 runs 11 residues. This CDR3 reads CASSTNSEQYF. CDR3 coding DNA: TGTGCCAGTAGTACCAATTCGGAGCAGTACTTC.

There are a few counts of this clone. The J gene is TRBJ1-2, the V gene TRBV18; the D gene is possibly TRBD1 (5 bases). Germline V gene sequence: CDR1 KGHSH, CDR2 LQKENI. The CDR3 spans 13 residues. V dropped 3 bases and J dropped 6 bases, with 11 bases sitting between them. CDR3 nucleotide sequence: TGTGCCAGCTCACCTCGGGGACTGGATGGCTACACCTTC. This translates into CASSPRGLDGYTF.

By share, this clone counts as medium-sized. The rearrangement joins TRBV19 to TRBJ2-2, with 9 bases matching TRBD1. Trimming removed 8 bases from V and 4 bases from J; junction bases left unmatched: 5. The CDR3 contains 14 residues. Germline V lookup: CDR1 LNHDA, CDR2 SQIVND (reference sequence). CDR3 protein: CASQQGAITGELFF. The CDR3 region has the DNA TGTGCCAGTCAACAGGGGGCTATCACCGGGGAGCTGTTTTTT.

The sample holds one count of this clone. V is TRBV5-1 and J is TRBJ2-3; D is possibly TRBD1 (5 bases). CDR1 and CDR2 from the germline V gene are SGHRS and YFSETQ. Trimming pared 0 bases from V and 5 bases from J, leaving 10 bases between. CDR3 length equals 14 residues. Here the CDR3 DNA reads TGCGCCAGCAGCTTGGAGGGGCTAGGAGATACGCAGTATTTT. Translation: CASSLEGLGDTQYF.

The rearrangement uses TRBV28 and TRBJ1-5, with 8 bases matching TRBD1. The junction had 10 bases not matched to a gene; V was cut back by 5 bases and J by 4 bases. The CDR3 has 16 amino acids. Germline lookup yields CDR1 MDHEN and CDR2 SYDVKM. The CDR3, as DNA: TGTGCCAGCAGTCCGTTAGGGGACAGGCTAAATCAGCCCCAGCATTTT. Amino acids: CASSPLGDRLNQPQHF.